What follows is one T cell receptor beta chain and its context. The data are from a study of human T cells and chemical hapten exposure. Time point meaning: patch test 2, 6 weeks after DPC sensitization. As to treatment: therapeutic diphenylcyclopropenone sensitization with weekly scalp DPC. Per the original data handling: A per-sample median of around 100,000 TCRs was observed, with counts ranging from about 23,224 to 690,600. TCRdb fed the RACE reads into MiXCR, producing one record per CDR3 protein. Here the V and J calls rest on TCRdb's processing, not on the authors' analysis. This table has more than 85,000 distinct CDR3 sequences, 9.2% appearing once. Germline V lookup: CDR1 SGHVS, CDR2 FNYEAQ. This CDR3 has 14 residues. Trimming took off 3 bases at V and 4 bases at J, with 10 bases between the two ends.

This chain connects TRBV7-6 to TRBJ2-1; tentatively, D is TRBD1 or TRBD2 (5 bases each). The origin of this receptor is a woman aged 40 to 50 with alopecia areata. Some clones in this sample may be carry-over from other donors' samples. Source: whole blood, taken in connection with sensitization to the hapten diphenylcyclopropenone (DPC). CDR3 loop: CASSFRDGYNEQFF. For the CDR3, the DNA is TGTGCCAGCAGCTTCCGGGACGGATACAATGAGCAGTTCTTC.